The 14 T cell receptor beta chains reported below all come from one sample, sequenced in a study of persistence of HIV-infected CD4 T cells. Sequencing used immunoSEQ version 4 in survey mode. Produced via immunoSEQ multiplex PCR; TCRdb's table is partial and in-frame only. The data hold approximately 44,000 clones, with roughly 90% observed a single time. This nonspecific control used anti-CD3/anti-CD28 bead stimulation of CD4+ T cells. Sorting selected CD4+ T cells upregulating both CD40 ligand and CD69. Which antigens these TCRs recognize remains unknown. Sequenced material: CD4+ T cells sorted from PBMCs after roughly 18-hour stimulation, taken from a patient who received antiretroviral therapy. The receptors derive from an adult man with HIV who was CMV-seropositive.

The rearrangement uses TRBV9 and TRBJ1-5; tentative D call: TRBD1 (5 bases). Germline assignment: CDR1 SGDLS and CDR2 YYNGEE. This CDR3 spans 14 amino acids. V lost 0 bases to trimming and J lost 5 bases, with 9 bases between them. CDR3 bases: TGTGCCAGCAGCGTAGGGGACCAATATCAGCCCCAGCATTTT. Translation gives CASSVGDQYQPQHF.

V gene TRBV6-2 or TRBV6-3 combines with J gene TRBJ2-7, with 7 bases aligning to TRBD1. V lost 6 bases and J lost 5; bases outside the gene matches: 10. The germline gives CDR1 MNHEY, CDR2 SVGEGT. The CDR3 spans 14 residues. CDR3 nucleotide sequence: TGTGCCAGCAGCGGACAGGAATGGGGTCACGAGCAGTACTTC. It is translated as CASSGQEWGHEQYF.

The J gene is TRBJ1-2, the V gene TRBV6-5, with 9 bases identical to TRBD1. The CDR3 totals 13 residues. The germline gives CDR1 MNHEY, CDR2 SVGAGI. V dropped 6 bases and J dropped 8; count of bases not matched to a gene: 7. As DNA, the CDR3 is TGTGCCAGCAGCCTGGACAGGGGTGGAGGCTACACCTTC. Its protein is CASSLDRGGGYTF.

The chain joins TRBV19 to TRBJ2-7; tentatively, D is TRBD2 (6 bases). The V end lost 3 bases, the J end lost 4 bases, and 19 bases lay between the germline ends. The V gene's germline CDR1 is LNHDA and CDR2 SQIVND (reference sequence). The CDR3 runs 16 residues. CDR3 sequence reads: CASSIASMGGPYEQYF. CDR3 in DNA: TGTGCCAGTAGTATCGCGTCTATGGGGGGACCGTACGAGCAGTACTTC.

The chain is built from TRBV20-1 and TRBJ2-3; possibly TRBD1 or TRBD2 for D (5 bases each). Germline CDR1 and CDR2: DFQATT and SNEGSKA (reference sequence). There are 11 residues in the CDR3. Trimming left V 7 bases short and J 2 bases short, with 7 bases between. The CDR3 region has the DNA TGCAGTGGGGGGACCACAGATACGCAGTATTTT. The encoded protein is CSGGTTDTQYF.

The chain carries TRBV7-9 and TRBJ2-2, with TRBD1 identical over 7 bases. V lost 4 bases to trimming and J lost 4 bases; unmatched junction nucleotides: 6. The length of the CDR3 is 15 residues. Germline V gene data show CDR1 as SEHNR and CDR2 as FQNEAQ (reference sequence). The CDR3 bases are TGTGCCAGCAGCTCGACAGGGCAGGCCACCGGGGAGCTGTTTTTT. Translated, it gives CASSSTGQATGELFF.

Concerning this clone itself: The germline gene is not matched at one end of the junction; a read error may be the cause. The chain uses TRBV6-5 and TRBJ1-2, with unresolved D. The CDR3 has 16 residues. CDR1 MNHEY and CDR2 SVGAGI come from the germline V gene. CDR3 protein: CASSYYASTSNYGYTF. CDR3 nucleotides: TGTGCCAGCAGCTACTACGCCAGTACCTCTAACTATGGCTACACCTTC.

The rearrangement links TRBV7-9 to TRBJ2-2, with 10 bases lining up with TRBD1. This CDR3 is 15 amino acids long. Per germline, CDR1 SEHNR and CDR2 FQNEAQ (reference sequence). Germline trimming cut 1 base from V and 6 bases from J; bases unmatched to any gene: 2. As DNA, the CDR3 is TGTGCCAGCAGCTTAGAGACAGGGGGCCCCGGGGAGCTGTTTTTT. Its translation is CASSLETGGPGELFF.

In this sample, this clone turned up a few times. The chain carries TRBV7-9 and TRBJ1-2; D not certain. The CDR3 contains 15 residues. Germline V gives CDR1 SEHNR, CDR2 FQNEAQ (reference sequence). V was pared by 5 bases and J by 6 bases, with 19 bases between. The CDR3 nucleotides are TGTGCCAGCAGCCTCACACGGCAGGCGCCACATGGCTACACCTTC. This encodes CASSLTRQAPHGYTF.

The rearrangement uses TRBV20-1 and TRBJ1-2; D is uncertain. The V end lost 2 bases, the J end lost 5 bases, and 6 bases lay between the germline ends. Germline assignment: CDR1 DFQATT and CDR2 SNEGSKA (reference sequence). This CDR3 is built from 11 residues. The CDR3 region is CSARLPYGYTF. Here the CDR3 DNA reads TGCAGTGCTAGACTCCCTTATGGCTACACCTTC.

The gene calls are TRBV6-5 and TRBJ2-3, with TRBD2 matching 10 bases. The CDR3 extends over 15 amino acids. Germline V gives CDR1 MNHEY, CDR2 SVGAGI. V dropped 4 bases and J dropped 1; count of bases not matched to a gene: 2. The DNA of the CDR3 is TGTGCCAGCAGTTTCACTAGCGGGGGCACAGATACGCAGTATTTT. Protein sequence: CASSFTSGGTDTQYF.

The chain recombines TRBV29-1 with TRBJ1-4; the D is unclear. V lost 5 bases and J 4 bases, leaving 11 bases between the germline ends. This CDR3 has 13 residues. Germline V gene lookup returns CDR1 SQVTM and CDR2 ANQGSEA. Here the CDR3 reads CSVRRGYNEKLFF. As DNA, the CDR3 is TGCAGCGTTCGCCGGGGTTATAATGAAAAACTGTTTTTT.

CDR3 residues: CASSVGTSGPIYEQYF. The CDR3 DNA sequence: TGTGCCAGCAGTGTCGGGACTAGCGGGCCAATCTACGAGCAGTACTTC. V gene TRBV2 combines with J gene TRBJ2-7; TRBD2 matches at 12 bases. Trimming removed 4 bases from V and 3 bases from J; junction bases left unmatched: 7. This CDR3 is built from 16 residues. Germline V CDR1 and CDR2: SNHLY, FYNNEI.

The chain is built from TRBV3-1 (or the pseudogene TRBV3-2) and TRBJ2-6; TRBD1 is a possible D gene (5 bases). From germline, CDR1 is LGHDT and CDR2 YNNKEL (reference sequence). The V end was cut by 4 bases, the J end by 3 bases, with 10 bases between. CDR3 length equals 15 residues. CDR3 sequence reads: CASSRTGVGANVLTF. CDR3 bases: TGTGCCAGCAGCCGTACAGGTGTTGGGGCCAACGTCCTGACTTTC.